A single sample gave rise to the 9 T cell receptor beta chains below, sequenced in a study of blood T cell repertoires in COVID-19. Only in-frame clones appear in the TCRdb table, and some are missing; sequencing was by immunoSEQ multiplex PCR. Found here are about 260,000 clones, approximately 82% of them singletons; the top ten hold 1.9%. The sample consisted of peripheral blood. Source of these receptors: a woman older than 75 with acute or convalescent COVID-19.

V gene TRBV11-2 combines with J gene TRBJ2-3, with a possible D match to TRBD2 (6 bases). The V gene's germline CDR1 is SGHAT and CDR2 FQNNGV. The CDR3 covers 14 residues. The germline V and J ends were trimmed by 2 bases and 4 bases, with 10 bases remaining between them. CDR3: CASSLRLASDTQYF. The CDR3 DNA is TGTGCCAGCAGCTTAAGGCTAGCGTCAGATACGCAGTATTTT.

This chain links TRBV10-3 with TRBJ2-2; TRBD2 agrees at 11 bases. Losses at the gene ends were 4 bases for V and 4 bases for J; bases not matched to a gene: 2. The CDR3 consists of 15 residues. CDR1 ENHRY and CDR2 SYGVKD come from the germline V gene. The DNA for the CDR3 is TGTGCCATCAGTGTAGGACTAGCGGGCACCGGGGAGCTGTTTTTT. Translating it yields CAISVGLAGTGELFF.

This clone was seen more than once but under ten times. This specimen includes other DNA sequences encoding the same CDR3. The chain joins TRBV5-6 to TRBJ1-2; a weak D match, TRBD1 (5 bases). Trimming took off 0 bases at V and 5 bases at J, with 11 bases between the two ends. The germline V gene encodes CDR1 SGHDT and CDR2 YYEEEE. CDR3 length: 14 amino acids. This chain's CDR3 is CASSLEVGGYGYTF. The CDR3 region has the DNA TGTGCCAGCAGCTTGGAGGTGGGGGGTTATGGCTACACCTTC.

The rearrangement joins TRBV19 to TRBJ2-7; TRBD1 agrees at 11 bases. The CDR3 has 14 amino acids. V trimming: 9 bases; J trimming: 4 bases; junction bases outside the gene matches: 8. CDR1 and CDR2 (germline): LNHDA, SQIVND (reference sequence). The CDR3 nucleotides are TGTGCCAGCTCACCCGGGGACAGGGGGTACGAGCAGTACTTC. Its protein is CASSPGDRGYEQYF.

This sequence joins TRBV7-6 and TRBJ2-5, with D perhaps matching TRBD2 (6 bases). CDR1 and CDR2 (germline): SGHVS, FNYEAQ. The CDR3 runs to 15 residues. V gave up 1 base and J gave up 7 bases, with 16 bases separating them. The CDR3 DNA follows: TGTGCCAGCAGCTTAGGGGTGATCGGGGGAGCGACCCAGTACTTC. Amino acid sequence: CASSLGVIGGATQYF.

The chain links TRBV20-1 to TRBJ2-3; 9 nucleotides agree with TRBD2. After removal of 3 bases from V and 0 bases from J, the junction contained 7 bases not matched to a gene. The CDR3 contains 16 residues. Per germline, CDR1 DFQATT and CDR2 SNEGSKA (reference sequence). This chain's CDR3 is CSASGREGSSTDTQYF. In DNA form, the CDR3 reads TGCAGTGCTAGTGGGCGGGAGGGCTCTAGCACAGATACGCAGTATTTT.

This chain links TRBV11-2 with TRBJ2-7, with TRBD2 as a possible D gene (6 bases). Trimming left V 5 bases short and J 2 bases short, with 19 bases between. This CDR3 contains 16 residues. Germline-derived CDR1 and CDR2 are SGHAT and FQNNGV. The CDR3 DNA sequence: TGTGCCAGCAGCCAACGGGCCACTAGCCGGCCCTACGAGCAGTACTTC. Amino acids: CASSQRATSRPYEQYF.

The chain has TRBV7-2 and TRBJ2-7; weak D call: TRBD2 (6 bases). Looked up from germline, CDR1 is SGHTA and CDR2 is FQGNSA. The CDR3 consists of 15 residues. V gave up 7 bases and J gave up 1 base, with 17 bases separating them. Here the CDR3 DNA reads TGTGCCAGCACCCCTCACCTTGGGGGGTCCTACGAGCAGTACTTC. Amino acids: CASTPHLGGSYEQYF.

V usage is TRBV15 and J usage is TRBJ1-3; D might be TRBD1 (6 bases). There are 14 residues in the CDR3. The V gene's germline CDR1 is LNHNV and CDR2 YYDKDF (reference sequence). The germline V and J ends were trimmed by 3 bases and 4 bases, with 10 bases remaining between them. CDR3 nucleotide sequence: TGTGCCACCAGCAGGGGGACATTCGGAAACACCATATATTTT. This translates into CATSRGTFGNTIYF. The variable domain in full, with the rest retrieved from reference TRBV15 and TRBJ1-3, is DAMVIQNPRYQVTQFGKPVTLSCSQTLNHNVMYWYQQKSSQAPKLLFHYYDKDFNNEADTPDNFQSRRPNTSFCFLDIRSPGLGDTAMYLCATSRGTFGNTIYFGEGSWLTVV.